This T cell receptor beta chain was sequenced during a study of blood T cell repertoires in COVID-19. Background on the study: PBMCs, B-cell-depleted T cells, or T cells provided the cDNA or gDNA that made up the material.

Cohort 3 recovery required two negative PCRs, clearance, or symptom resolution. V was clipped by 5 bases and J by 2 bases, with 15 bases between them. This CDR3 has 16 amino acids. The germline CDR1 and CDR2 sequences are LGHNT and FRNRAP. This table comes from immunoSEQ multiplex PCR, and its TCRdb copy is limited to in-frame clones, with some not included. The repertoire includes about 170,000 clones, about 84% of them detected once, and roughly 12% sits in the top ten. Sequenced sample: PBMCs or T cells enriched from blood (not recorded which). The receptor comes from a man in his fifties who had recovered from COVID-19. The V call is TRBV12-5, the J call TRBJ2-2; the D gene is possibly TRBD1 (7 bases). CDR3 DNA sequence: TGTGCTAGTGGTCCACCAGGGGGGCGAAACACCGGGGAGCTGTTTTTT. Translated: CASGPPGGRNTGELFF. The variable domain in full, with the rest retrieved from reference TRBV12-5 and TRBJ2-2, is DARVTQTPRHKVTEMGQEVTMRCQPILGHNTVFWYRQTMMQGLELLAYFRNRAPLDDSGMPKDRFSAEMPDATLATLKIQPSEPRDSAVYFCASGPPGGRNTGELFFGEGSRLTVL.